The 21 T cell receptor beta chains presented below share a single source sample, sequenced in a study of cytomegalovirus exposure and HLA in healthy donors (TCRdb year 2017). Libraries came from the immunoSEQ multiplex PCR assay. For the multiplex PCR, a mixture combining 60 forward primers for TCR Vbeta segments and 13 reverse primers for TCR Jbeta segments was used. TCRdb carries this immuneACCESS record with in-frame sequences only. Its versions omit some clonotypes, under half of them owing to an unresolved V gene in the studies checked, with the rest unexplained. The sample data list fewer than 150,000 clones, and roughly three quarters of these were observed just once. The biggest ten clones account for roughly 3.1% of the sample. Source material: PBMCs. The origin of the receptors is a man younger than 45 in good health and CMV-seronegative.

This chain links TRBV6-5 with TRBJ1-5; TRBD1 matches 7 bases. In germline, CDR1 is MNHEY, CDR2 SVGAGI. The CDR3 is made up of 15 amino acids. Germline trimming cut 0 bases from V and 5 bases from J; bases unmatched to any gene: 4. The CDR3 coding sequence is TGTGCCAGCAGTTACTCAGAGCAGGGGGATCAGCCCCAGCATTTT. This sequence encodes CASSYSEQGDQPQHF.

The chain employs TRBV7-9 and TRBJ1-1; perhaps TRBD1 as D (5 bases). Trimming cost V 8 bases and J 0 bases, with 10 bases left between them. The germline CDR1 and CDR2 sequences are SEHNR and FQNEAQ (reference sequence). This CDR3 contains 13 residues. DNA of the CDR3: TGTGCCAGCGACAGTCTCCTGAACACTGAAGCTTTCTTT. Its protein is CASDSLLNTEAFF.

The rearrangement links TRBV9 to TRBJ2-5; D gene unclear. CDR1 is SGDLS, CDR2 YYNGEE, per germline. The CDR3 sequence is 15 residues long. The germline V and J ends were trimmed by 1 base and 4 bases, with 14 bases remaining between them. CDR3 coding DNA: TGTGCCAGCAGCGTAACACTTAGGAGTACAGAGACCCAGTACTTC. This translates into CASSVTLRSTETQYF.

The genes are TRBV25-1 and TRBJ1-2, with D possibly being TRBD1 (5 bases). Germline assignment: CDR1 MGHDK and CDR2 SYGVNS. Trimming cost V 4 bases and J 4 bases, with 7 bases left between them. The CDR3 consists of 12 residues. Here the CDR3 reads CASSVGAYGYTF. The CDR3 region has the DNA TGTGCCAGCAGTGTTGGGGCCTATGGCTACACCTTC.

The CDR3 sequence: CASSAEQPVTEAFF. For the CDR3, the DNA is TGTGCCAGCAGTGCAGAACAGCCAGTCACTGAAGCTTTCTTT. The rearrangement uses TRBV2 and TRBJ1-1; D is undetermined. Germline V gene data show CDR1 as SNHLY and CDR2 as FYNNEI. CDR3 length: 14 amino acids. With 4 bases removed from V and 4 bases from J, the gap between germline ends came to 13 bases.

The chain is built from TRBV28 and TRBJ1-4; no definite D call. The CDR3 totals 14 residues. Per germline, CDR1 MDHEN and CDR2 SYDVKM. Trimming cost V 3 bases and J 5 bases, with 10 bases left between them. The chain's CDR3 is CASSLGWVNEKLFF. CDR3 DNA sequence: TGTGCCAGCAGTTTGGGCTGGGTCAATGAAAAACTGTTTTTT.

As to this clone: This CDR3 is missing its conserved last phenylalanine or tryptophan, likely due to a read error. The J gene is TRBJ1-4, the V gene TRBV30; no definite D call. The CDR3 has 14 residues. Between the trimmed V and J ends, which lost 0 bases and 0 bases, there was a span of 5 bases. Germline CDR1 and CDR2: GTSNPN and SVGIG (reference sequence). The CDR3 nucleotides read TGTGCCTGGAGTGTATCTTCAACTAATGAAAAACTGTTTGTT. This gives the protein CAWSVSSTNEKLFV.

The sample holds a few counts of this clone. The chain employs TRBV14 and TRBJ2-3; D is ambiguous. CDR3 length equals 17 residues. The germline V and J ends were trimmed by 4 bases and 1 base, with 18 bases remaining between them. Germline V lookup: CDR1 SGHDN, CDR2 FVKESK. CDR3 amino acids: CASSLGVRRSGTDTQYF. The CDR3 coding sequence is TGTGCCAGCAGCCTCGGTGTACGGAGATCGGGCACAGATACGCAGTATTTT.

This chain links TRBV9 with TRBJ2-7; 7 nucleotides align to TRBD1. Germline V gene data show CDR1 as SGDLS and CDR2 as YYNGEE. V lost 1 base to trimming and J lost 6 bases; unmatched junction nucleotides: 7. The CDR3 has 14 amino acids. CDR3 sequence reads: CASSVLSEGAEQYF. The CDR3 nucleotides read TGTGCCAGCAGCGTACTCTCCGAGGGGGCCGAGCAGTACTTC.

This rearrangement joins TRBV7-2 to TRBJ1-2, with a tentative D call TRBD1 (6 bases). The length of the CDR3 is 15 residues. Trimming took off 3 bases at V and 4 bases at J, with 15 bases between the two ends. CDR1 is SGHTA, CDR2 FQGNSA, per germline. CDR3 sequence reads: CASSFMEGEGYGYTF. CDR3 bases: TGTGCCAGCAGCTTTATGGAGGGGGAGGGCTATGGCTACACCTTC. The whole variable domain, remainder taken from reference TRBV7-2 and TRBJ1-2, is GAGVSQSPSNKVTEKGKDVELRCDPISGHTALYWYRQSLGQGLEFLIYFQGNSAPDKSGLPSDRFSAERTGGSVSTLTIQRTQQEDSAVYLCASSFMEGEGYGYTFGSGTRLTVV.

The V gene is TRBV19, the J gene TRBJ2-1, with 8 nucleotides matching TRBD1. The germline V gene has CDR1 LNHDA and CDR2 SQIVND (reference sequence). Trimming at V came to 5 bases and at J to 9 bases, leaving 12 bases not matched to a gene. This CDR3 is 15 amino acids long. CDR3: CASSPRTGTVSEQFF. The CDR3 DNA sequence: TGTGCCAGTAGTCCCCGGACAGGGACGGTGAGTGAGCAGTTCTTC.

The chain recombines TRBV27 with TRBJ1-2, with 8 positions matching TRBD1. The CDR3 contains 15 residues. Germline V lookup: CDR1 MNHEY, CDR2 SMNVEV (reference sequence). J gave up 5 bases and V 0 bases, and 5 bases lay outside the gene matches. DNA for the CDR3: TGTGCCAGCAGTTTATCCCAGGGGGCAACTTATGGCTACACCTTC. Protein sequence: CASSLSQGATYGYTF.

This rearrangement joins TRBV6-5 to TRBJ2-7, with D possibly being TRBD1 (6 bases). The CDR3 runs 14 residues. Trimming took off 6 bases at V and 5 bases at J, with 17 bases between the two ends. The germline V gene has CDR1 MNHEY and CDR2 SVGAGI. CDR3 nucleotide sequence: TGTGCCAGCAGGGACAGAGGTTTGAAGGACGAGCAGTACTTC. Encoded protein: CASRDRGLKDEQYF.

In its sample, this clone was seen a few times. This chain uses TRBV6-6 with TRBJ1-4, with D unresolved. This CDR3 spans 14 amino acids. CDR1 is MNHNY and CDR2 is SVGAGI in the germline V gene (reference sequence). Trimming took off 6 bases at V and 0 bases at J, with 8 bases between the two ends. The CDR3, as DNA: TGTGCCAGCAGCCTTCTAACAACTAATGAAAAACTGTTTTTT. It encodes CASSLLTTNEKLFF.

V and J are TRBV30 and TRBJ1-1; D may be TRBD1 (6 bases). The CDR3 loop spans 13 amino acids. Trimming cost V 3 bases and J 1 base, with 9 bases left between them. CDR1 GTSNPN and CDR2 SVGIG come from the germline V gene (reference sequence). The CDR3 region has the DNA TGTGCCTGGAGGGACAGAGGGAACACTGAAGCTTTCTTT. This gives the protein CAWRDRGNTEAFF.

This CDR3 is CASSLYSDTQYF. CDR3 coding DNA: TGTGCCAGCAGCTTATACTCAGATACGCAGTATTTT. V usage is TRBV7-2 and J usage is TRBJ2-3; no definite D call. Trimming cost V 2 bases and J 4 bases, with 4 bases left between them. CDR1 and CDR2 from the germline V gene are SGHTA and FQGNSA. This CDR3 region has 12 residues. Full variable domain (remainder filled in from reference TRBV7-2 and TRBJ2-3): GAGVSQSPSNKVTEKGKDVELRCDPISGHTALYWYRQSLGQGLEFLIYFQGNSAPDKSGLPSDRFSAERTGGSVSTLTIQRTQQEDSAVYLCASSLYSDTQYFGPGTRLTVL.

This sequence joins TRBV5-1 and TRBJ2-3; D unresolved. CDR1 is SGHRS and CDR2 is YFSETQ in the germline V gene. This CDR3 spans 15 amino acids. The V end lost 5 bases, the J end lost 2 bases, and 15 bases lay between the germline ends. CDR3 residues: CASRFGSPVTDTQYF. The DNA of the CDR3 is TGCGCCAGCAGGTTCGGGTCCCCGGTCACAGATACGCAGTATTTT.

The chain combines TRBV19 with TRBJ1-4; 8 nucleotides line up with TRBD1. The CDR3 sequence is 15 residues long. Looked up from germline, CDR1 is LNHDA and CDR2 is SQIVND (reference sequence). With V trimmed by 3 bases and J by 6 bases, 6 bases remained unmatched. CDR3 protein: CASSIPGTGDEKLFF. Written as DNA, the CDR3 is TGTGCCAGTAGTATCCCCGGGACAGGCGATGAAAAACTGTTTTTT.

The chain links TRBV5-1 to TRBJ2-1, with D possibly TRBD1 on 7 matching bases. From germline, CDR1 is SGHRS and CDR2 YFSETQ. The CDR3 has 15 amino acids. With 2 bases removed from V and 3 bases from J, the gap between germline ends came to 12 bases. Here the CDR3 reads CASSLPRGDYNEQFF. As DNA, the CDR3 is TGCGCCAGCAGCTTACCCAGGGGGGACTACAATGAGCAGTTCTTC.

The chain is built from TRBV11-3 and TRBJ1-2; the D is unclear. Looked up from germline, CDR1 is SGHNT and CDR2 is YENEEA. V was trimmed by 0 bases and J by 3 bases, leaving 5 bases between them. This CDR3 region has 13 residues. The DNA for the CDR3 is TGTGCCAGCAGCTTAGATCACTACTATGGCTACACCTTC. Protein: CASSLDHYYGYTF. Filled out from reference TRBV11-3 and TRBJ1-2, the complete variable domain reads EAGVVQSPRYKIIEKKQPVAFWCNPISGHNTLYWYLQNLGQGPELLIRYENEEAVDDSQLPKDRFSAERLKGVDSTLKIQPAELGDSAVYLCASSLDHYYGYTFGSGTRLTVV.

J is TRBJ2-2 and V is TRBV30; D might be TRBD1 (6 bases). CDR3 length: 13 amino acids. The germline gives CDR1 GTSNPN, CDR2 SVGIG (reference sequence). Trimming took off 1 base at V and 6 bases at J, with 9 bases between the two ends. The CDR3 DNA follows: TGTGCCTGGAGTGAGGGGGTCCCCGGGGAGCTGTTTTTT. Translated: CAWSEGVPGELFF.